This T cell receptor beta chain is drawn from a study of siplizumab effects on memory and regulatory T cells. Study-level points and caveats: Under siplizumab, an average around 69% of mappable alloreactive CD4+ clones were Treg-derived, compared with over 25% in controls. Roughly 75-97% of proliferating clones (CD4+ or CD8+) could not be assigned a naive or memory phenotype.

CDR3 length: 14 residues. CDR1 SGHTA and CDR2 FQGNSA come from the germline V gene. The ends lost 5 bases at V and 5 bases at J; junction bases unmatched: 9. Method: immunoSEQ multiplex PCR; TCRdb's copy keeps in-frame clones and lacks some. The data contain approximately 120,000 clones, roughly 94% of them seen just once; the ten biggest clones take up around 0.75%. This clone was observed a single time. What it binds is unknown. Sequenced input: Tregs sorted from blood. The rearrangement uses TRBV7-2 and TRBJ2-7, with TRBD1 matching 7 bases. This receptor was obtained from a human donor in good health. The CDR3 sequence: CASSTRDSMDEQYF. The CDR3 DNA follows: TGTGCCAGCAGCACCCGGGACAGTATGGACGAGCAGTACTTC.